The rows below give T cell receptor beta chains drawn from one sample of a study of cytomegalovirus exposure and HLA in healthy donors. Sequencing was performed with immunoSEQ multiplex PCR; in TCRdb, only in-frame clones are kept and a portion is missing. The table has roughly 160,000 clones, 76% seen once; the top ten hold around 1.4%. Sequenced: PBMCs. Every receptor here comes from a man aged 55 to 69 in good health and CMV-seronegative. Both conserved end residues are part of each CDR3. The D gene is left open where the match is weak. Only part of the rows carry a size: once, few, many, or a class if the clone is expanded.

j_call,d_call,v_call,clone_size,cdr3_nt,cdr3_aa
TRBJ2-3,TRBD1,TRBV7-3,.,TGTGCCAGCAGCCAGGGACAGAACACAGATACGCAGTATTTT,CASSQGQNTDTQYF
TRBJ1-1,.,TRBV9,.,TGTGCCAGCAGCGTAGATGGGCTGATGAACACTGAAGCTTTCTTT,CASSVDGLMNTEAFF
TRBJ2-5,.,TRBV10-3,few,TGTGCCACCGGGAATGGGTACCAAGAGACCCAGTACTTC,CATGNGYQETQYF
TRBJ1-1,.,TRBV5-1,.,TGCGCCAGCAGAGACCAGGGGTCGAACACTGAAGCTTTCTTT,CASRDQGSNTEAFF
TRBJ1-4,.,TRBV18,.,TGTGCCAGCTCAAACAGGCAAACTAATGAAAAACTGTTTTTT,CASSNRQTNEKLFF
TRBJ2-2,.,TRBV7-2,.,TGTGCCAGCAGCACTCACACCGGGGAGCTGTTTTTT,CASSTHTGELFF
TRBJ2-2,TRBD1,TRBV28,.,TGTGCCAGCAGTCAAATCACAGGGGGAGCGAGCACCGGGGAGCTGTTTTTT,CASSQITGGASTGELFF
TRBJ2-5,TRBD2,TRBV7-9,.,TGTGCCAGCAGCCGGCTGGGTAGCGGGAGAATAAAAGAGACCCAGTACTTC,CASSRLGSGRIKETQYF
TRBJ2-5,.,TRBV5-1,.,TGCGCCAGCAGCTTTGGCAGGGTGGAGACCCAGTACTTC,CASSFGRVETQYF
TRBJ2-1,TRBD1,TRBV30,.,TGTGCCTGGTCAACCGGGACAGCCAATTTCGAGCAGTTCTTC,CAWSTGTANFEQFF
TRBJ1-2,.,TRBV6-5,.,TGTGCCAGCAGTTACTCCGGGTTCTACTATGGCTACACCTTC,CASSYSGFYYGYTF
TRBJ2-5,TRBD2,TRBV28,.,TGTGCCAGCAGTATTAGCGGGAGGGAGACCCAGTACTTC,CASSISGRETQYF
TRBJ2-7,.,TRBV7-2,.,TGTGCCAGCAGCAGCGGACGGGGATTTTACGAGCAGTACTTC,CASSSGRGFYEQYF
TRBJ1-1,.,TRBV19,.,TGTGTCTCCATAGGTCAGGCTGAAGCTTTCTTT,CVSIGQAEAFF
TRBJ2-3,TRBD2,TRBV13,.,TGTGCCAGCAGCTCGCCTAGCGGGAGGGCCCCTCACTCAGATACGCAGTATTTT,CASSSPSGRAPHSDTQYF
TRBJ2-1,.,TRBV30,.,TGTGCCGGACTACAGGACGCCTACAATGAGCAGTTCTTC,CAGLQDAYNEQFF
TRBJ1-2,.,TRBV28,.,TGTGCCAGCAGTTCTAGTAACTATGGCTACACCTTC,CASSSSNYGYTF
TRBJ2-1,TRBD2,TRBV7-9,.,TGTTCCAGCAGCTTAGAGACTAGCGGGGGTAGTGAGCAGTTCTTC,CSSSLETSGGSEQFF
TRBJ2-3,.,TRBV9,.,TGTGCCAGCAGCGTAGCGGGTAGCACAGATACGCAGTATTTT,CASSVAGSTDTQYF
TRBJ1-1,.,TRBV29-1,few,TGCAGCGTTTACCGCGGCGGGGTGTCCACTGAAGCTTTCTTT,CSVYRGGVSTEAFF
TRBJ1-4,.,TRBV10-3,.,TGTGCCATCAGTGGAGGGAAACAGGGTACTTCAACTAATGAAAAACTGTTTTTT,CAISGGKQGTSTNEKLFF
TRBJ2-7,.,TRBV4-2,once,TGTGCCAGCAGCCAAGTGGACGGGGCCTACGAGCAGTACTTC,CASSQVDGAYEQYF
TRBJ1-1,TRBD1,TRBV10-3,.,TGTGCCAGTTCCGGGACAGGGGTGTGGGGCACTGAAGCTTTCTTT,CASSGTGVWGTEAFF
TRBJ1-2,.,TRBV28,few,TGTGCCAGCAGTGCTCCAGGAACACGAAAGGGCTACACCTTC,CASSAPGTRKGYTF
TRBJ2-7,TRBD2,TRBV7-2,.,TGTGCCAGCAGCTTAGCACTGACTAGCGGGTTATACGAGCAGTACTTC,CASSLALTSGLYEQYF
TRBJ2-3,TRBD2,TRBV7-2,.,TGTGCCAGCAGCTTAGCCCTCGGCTGGGTGGGGAGGGGAAACACAGATACGCAGTATTTT,CASSLALGWVGRGNTDTQYF
TRBJ2-2,TRBD2,TRBV7-2,.,TGTGCCAGCAGCCTTCGGGGAGGGGATACCGGGGAGCTGTTTTTT,CASSLRGGDTGELFF
TRBJ2-5,.,TRBV27,.,TGTGCCAGCAGTCGTACAGGGTTGCAGACCCAGTACTTC,CASSRTGLQTQYF
TRBJ1-1,.,TRBV5-4,few,TGTGCCAGCAGCTCCCGACCCCGGGGAGTGTACACTGAAGCTTTCTTT,CASSSRPRGVYTEAFF
TRBJ2-1,TRBD1,TRBV7-6,.,TGTGCCAGCAGCTTCCCTGGGACAGGGACGAATGAGCAGTTCTTC,CASSFPGTGTNEQFF
TRBJ1-2,.,TRBV19,.,TGTGCCAGTAGTTACCAACAGGGACATGGCTACACCTTC,CASSYQQGHGYTF
TRBJ1-4,.,TRBV28,few,TGTGCCAGCAGTCAGATGGGAGGGGACCATGAAAAACTGTTTTTT,CASSQMGGDHEKLFF
TRBJ2-2,TRBD2,TRBV5-4,.,TGTGCCAGCAGCCCGGGGAGGGGAGGGGTAACCGGGGAGCTGTTTTTT,CASSPGRGGVTGELFF
TRBJ2-2,TRBD1,TRBV5-1,.,TGCGCCAGCAGCACCGGGACAGTAGGAACCGGGGAGCTGTTTTTT,CASSTGTVGTGELFF
TRBJ1-5,.,TRBV7-2,.,TGTGCCAGCAGCTTAGCGGCGGGGGCGCGTAATCAGCCCCAGCATTTT,CASSLAAGARNQPQHF
TRBJ1-5,TRBD1,TRBV27,few,TGTGCCAGCAGTTTCGACAGGGTTCAGCCCCAGCATTTT,CASSFDRVQPQHF
TRBJ2-7,.,TRBV25-1,once,TGTGCCAGCACCAGTGACCGCCTCGGGAGCTCCTACGAGCAGTACTTC,CASTSDRLGSSYEQYF
TRBJ1-1,.,TRBV6-6,.,TGTGCCAGCAGTTACTCTTTAGGGGGCACTGAAGCTTTCTTT,CASSYSLGGTEAFF
TRBJ2-5,TRBD1,TRBV4-3,.,TGCGCCAGCAGCCAAGAGGGGGACAGACAAGAGACCCAGTACTTC,CASSQEGDRQETQYF
TRBJ2-5,TRBD2,TRBV7-2,.,TGTGCCAGCAGCTCCGGACTAGCGGGGGGGGAAGAGACCCAGTACTTC,CASSSGLAGGEETQYF
TRBJ2-1,TRBD2,TRBV7-9,.,TGTGCCAGCAGCTTAGTGTCTAGCGGGGACCCCAGTCGATTCTTC,CASSLVSSGDPSRFF
TRBJ2-2,.,TRBV9,.,TGTGCCAGCACGCAGGGCCGGCCGGCCGGGGAGCTGTTTTTT,CASTQGRPAGELFF
TRBJ2-7,.,TRBV18,.,TGTGCCAGCTCACCAAGTGTCAGGGGCACCCACGAGCAGTACTTC,CASSPSVRGTHEQYF
TRBJ2-7,.,TRBV4-3,.,TGCGCCAGCAGCCAAATGTGGGCAGGGCCCGAGCAGTACTTC,CASSQMWAGPEQYF
TRBJ1-2,.,TRBV27,few,TGTGCCAGCAGTTTACGTCCAGGGAACGTTCCCCACTATGGCTACACCTTC,CASSLRPGNVPHYGYTF
TRBJ2-7,.,TRBV11-2,.,TGTGCCAGCAGCTTAGAGGTGGCGGGTCCCTACGAGCAGTACTTC,CASSLEVAGPYEQYF
TRBJ2-3,TRBD2,TRBV6-1,.,TGTGCCAGCAGTCCTAGCGGGGGGCCCCAGGATACGCAGTATTTT,CASSPSGGPQDTQYF
TRBJ1-4,TRBD1,TRBV19,few,TGTGCCAGTTCCAACCGGGACAGGGTTTTCTCTAATGAAAAACTGTTTTTT,CASSNRDRVFSNEKLFF
TRBJ1-5,.,TRBV20-1,.,TGCAGTGCGGGGGGGACTCAGCCCCAGCATTTT,CSAGGTQPQHF
TRBJ2-7,TRBD2,TRBV7-2,.,TGTGCCAGCAGGGGACTAGCGGGGTCCTACGAGCAGTACTTC,CASRGLAGSYEQYF
TRBJ2-3,TRBD2,TRBV7-3,.,TGTGCCAGCAGCTTACTAGCGGGGGCAGATACGCAGTATTTT,CASSLLAGADTQYF
TRBJ2-5,.,TRBV15,.,TGTGCCACCAGCAGAGACCTCGGAGAGCAGTACTTC,CATSRDLGEQYF
TRBJ2-7,.,TRBV28,.,TGTGCCAGCACGGACACCAGGAATTCCGAGCAGTACTTC,CASTDTRNSEQYF
TRBJ2-7,.,TRBV5-6,few,TGTGCCAGCAGCTTCTTGTACGAGCAGTACTTC,CASSFLYEQYF
TRBJ1-2,.,TRBV29-1,.,TGCAGCGTTGAATCATCCCGACAGGCCCTCTATGGCTACACCTTC,CSVESSRQALYGYTF